Listed here are 28 T cell receptor beta chains from one sample, sequenced in a study of blood T cell repertoires in COVID-19. Generated by immunoSEQ multiplex PCR, the TCRdb table keeps only in-frame clones and is missing some. In the table there are 100,000 to 150,000 clones, approximately 90% of which are singletons. Specimen: peripheral blood. These receptors came from a man between 60 and 75 years old with COVID-19, enrolled during active disease.

The chain links TRBV11-1 to TRBJ1-4, with a possible D match to TRBD1 (6 bases). Deletions cut 3 bases from V and 3 bases from J, with 14 bases between. Germline V gene sequence: CDR1 SGHAT, CDR2 FQDESV (reference sequence). The CDR3 runs 16 residues. The DNA of the CDR3 is TGTGCCAGCAGCTTCCGGGGGAGGGGGGCTAATGAAAAACTGTTTTTT. It codes for CASSFRGRGANEKLFF.

V usage is TRBV2 and J usage is TRBJ1-5, with TRBD1 matching over 9 bases. The length of the CDR3 is 13 residues. The trim removed 8 bases at V and 6 bases at J, leaving 5 bases unmatched. CDR1 is SNHLY, CDR2 FYNNEI, per germline. The CDR3 loop reads CASQGQGAQPQHF. Here the CDR3 DNA reads TGTGCCAGCCAGGGACAGGGAGCTCAGCCCCAGCATTTT.

The chain recombines TRBV30 with TRBJ2-7; TRBD1 matches at 7 bases. CDR3 length equals 12 residues. In germline, CDR1 is GTSNPN, CDR2 SVGIG (reference sequence). Unmatched junction bases numbered 2, after V lost 4 bases and J lost 2 bases. The CDR3 bases are TGTGCCTGGACAGGGGGAACCTACGAGCAGTACTTC. Amino acid sequence: CAWTGGTYEQYF. Supplemented by reference TRBV30 and TRBJ2-7, the full variable domain reads SQTIHQWPATLVQPVGSPLSLECTVEGTSNPNLYWYRQAAGRGLQLLFYSVGIGQISSEVPQNLSASRPQDRQFILSSKKLLLSDSGFYLCAWTGGTYEQYFGPGTRLTVT.

This clone was counted a single time. V and J are TRBV18 and TRBJ1-1, with TRBD1 as a possible D gene (6 bases). From germline, CDR1 is KGHSH and CDR2 LQKENI. The CDR3 length is 15 residues. V was shortened by 1 base and J by 7 bases, with 16 bases between the two germline ends. The CDR3 is CASSPQSGGAGEAFF. As DNA, the CDR3 is TGTGCCAGCTCACCACAAAGTGGGGGGGCCGGTGAAGCTTTCTTT.

The chain has TRBV28 and TRBJ1-6; possible D gene TRBD1, 6 bases. Trimming stripped 8 bases from V and 7 bases from J, with 18 bases between. Germline CDR1 is MDHEN and CDR2 is SYDVKM. The CDR3 runs 15 residues. CDR3 residues: CASLLQGTENSPLHF. The DNA for the CDR3 is TGTGCCAGCTTACTCCAGGGGACGGAAAATTCACCCCTCCACTTT.

The V call is TRBV29-1, the J call TRBJ1-2, with 8 bases that match TRBD1. Trimming removed 7 bases from V and 8 bases from J; junction bases left unmatched: 12. Germline CDR1 reads SQVTM; CDR2 reads ANQGSEA. The length of the CDR3 is 13 residues. The CDR3 coding sequence is TGCAGCGCCCGAGGACAGGGCGAGGGGGGCTACACCTTC. Amino acid sequence: CSARGQGEGGYTF.

The chain employs TRBV5-1 and TRBJ1-3; D is possibly TRBD1 (6 bases). Germline CDR1 reads SGHRS; CDR2 reads YFSETQ. V lost 4 bases and J lost 0, with 17 bases in between. The CDR3 is made up of 17 amino acids. The CDR3 is CASSPEDSRNSGNTIYF. CDR3 coding DNA: TGCGCCAGCAGCCCAGAGGACAGCCGTAACTCTGGAAACACCATATATTTT.

This clone was seen once. The V gene is TRBV5-4, the J gene TRBJ2-5, with D perhaps matching TRBD2 (6 bases). V gave up 0 bases and J gave up 5 bases, with 17 bases separating them. The CDR3 covers 16 residues. The germline gives CDR1 SGHNT, CDR2 YYREEE (reference sequence). The CDR3 sequence is CASSLARVSGEETQYF. In DNA, the CDR3 is TGTGCCAGCAGCTTGGCCCGGGTGTCGGGGGAGGAGACCCAGTACTTC.

The V gene is TRBV2, the J gene TRBJ1-6, with D tentatively TRBD1 (6 bases). Trimming took 6 bases from V and 8 from J, leaving 17 bases between them. The CDR3 length is 15 residues. Germline V gene lookup returns CDR1 SNHLY and CDR2 FYNNEI. The CDR3 reads CASSDTGSWDSPLHF. The CDR3 DNA follows: TGTGCCAGCAGCGATACAGGGTCTTGGGATTCACCCCTCCACTTT.

This clone has a handful of counts. The J gene is TRBJ2-5, the V gene TRBV30, with unresolved D. CDR3 length equals 13 residues. Trimming took off 0 bases at V and 1 base at J, with 6 bases between the two ends. The V gene's germline CDR1 is GTSNPN and CDR2 SVGIG (reference sequence). The CDR3 bases are TGTGCCTGGAGTGTTGGCCTCCAAGAGACCCAGTACTTC. This sequence encodes CAWSVGLQETQYF. The variable domain in full, completed from reference TRBV30 and TRBJ2-5, reads SQTIHQWPATLVQPVGSPLSLECTVEGTSNPNLYWYRQAAGRGLQLLFYSVGIGQISSEVPQNLSASRPQDRQFILSSKKLLLSDSGFYLCAWSVGLQETQYFGPGTRLLVL.

This clone has a handful of counts. The V call is TRBV30, the J call TRBJ1-2; D remains ambiguous. From germline, CDR1 is GTSNPN and CDR2 SVGIG (reference sequence). Trimming stripped 1 base from V and 5 bases from J, with 5 bases between. The length of the CDR3 is 11 residues. CDR3 sequence reads: CAWSAVYGYTF. The CDR3 nucleotides are TGTGCCTGGAGTGCGGTATATGGCTACACCTTC. The full variable domain, completed using reference TRBV30 and TRBJ1-2, is SQTIHQWPATLVQPVGSPLSLECTVEGTSNPNLYWYRQAAGRGLQLLFYSVGIGQISSEVPQNLSASRPQDRQFILSSKKLLLSDSGFYLCAWSAVYGYTFGSGTRLTVV.

V is TRBV4-1 and J is TRBJ2-3, with D maybe TRBD2 (6 bases). V lost 0 bases, J lost 6 bases, and 13 bases lay in between. The CDR3 totals 15 residues. Looked up from germline, CDR1 is MGHRA and CDR2 is YSYEKL. The CDR3 is CASSQDRGIRDTQYF. The CDR3 DNA reads TGCGCCAGCAGCCAAGATCGGGGGATAAGGGATACGCAGTATTTT.

V is TRBV18 and J is TRBJ2-1; maybe TRBD2 (7 bases). This CDR3 region has 16 residues. V gave up 3 bases and J gave up 2 bases, with 14 bases separating them. The germline V gene has CDR1 KGHSH and CDR2 LQKENI. CDR3 nucleotide sequence: TGTGCCAGCTCACCCTTACAGGGAGGGGCCTACAATGAGCAGTTCTTC. Amino acids: CASSPLQGGAYNEQFF. Full variable domain (rest looked up from reference TRBV18 and TRBJ2-1): NAGVMQNPRHLVRRRGQEARLRCSPMKGHSHVYWYRQLPEEGLKFMVYLQKENIIDESGMPKERFSAEFPKEGPSILRIQQVVRGDSAAYFCASSPLQGGAYNEQFFGPGTRLTVL.

This sequence joins TRBV5-5 and TRBJ1-1; no definite D call. Trimming shortened V by 4 bases and J by 7 bases, and 17 bases separated the two germline ends. Germline CDR1 is SGHKS and CDR2 is YYEKEE (reference sequence). There are 14 residues in the CDR3. In DNA form, the CDR3 reads TGTGCCAGCAGCGAAGGAGTTGTGAGCAGTGAAGCTTTCTTT. Encoded protein: CASSEGVVSSEAFF.

The J gene is TRBJ1-3, the V gene TRBV29-1; unclear D gene. Trimming pared 6 bases from V and 4 bases from J, leaving 13 bases between. Germline CDR1 and CDR2: SQVTM and ANQGSEA. The CDR3 loop spans 13 amino acids. CDR3 nucleotide sequence: TGCAGCGTCGCCTGGGCCGCAGGAAACACCATATATTTT. Translated, it gives CSVAWAAGNTIYF.

The chain is built from TRBV9 and TRBJ1-4, with 7 bases lining up with TRBD1. There are 14 residues in the CDR3. V lost 3 bases, J lost 4 bases, and 3 bases stayed unmatched. Per germline, CDR1 SGDLS and CDR2 YYNGEE. The CDR3 coding sequence is TGTGCCAGCAGCGAGGGACAGATTAATGAAAAACTGTTTTTT. Amino acid sequence: CASSEGQINEKLFF.

The chain is built from TRBV20-1 and TRBJ2-3; no clear D gene. V was shortened by 8 bases and J by 3 bases, with 9 bases between the two germline ends. Germline loops: CDR1 DFQATT, CDR2 SNEGSKA (reference sequence). CDR3 length: 11 residues. The CDR3 reads CSTRMTDTQYF. The CDR3 bases are TGCAGTACGAGGATGACAGATACGCAGTATTTT.

V is TRBV7-3 and J is TRBJ1-2, with D tentatively TRBD1 (5 bases). Germline-derived CDR1 and CDR2 are SGHTA and FQGTGA. V lost 5 bases and J 2 bases, leaving 18 bases between the germline ends. The CDR3 runs 16 residues. The CDR3 nucleotides are TGTGCCAGCAGCCTCGGCCCGGGGGAGGCCAACTATGGCTACACCTTC. It encodes CASSLGPGEANYGYTF.

This chain joins TRBV30 and TRBJ1-4, with D uncertain. The germline V gene encodes CDR1 GTSNPN and CDR2 SVGIG (reference sequence). The CDR3 sequence is 16 residues long. Trimming left V 3 bases short and J 3 bases short, with 17 bases between. The DNA for the CDR3 is TGTGCCTGGAGCCCTGGCGGGGTACGGTCTAATGAAAAACTGTTTTTT. Translated, it gives CAWSPGGVRSNEKLFF. Full variable domain (rest looked up from reference TRBV30 and TRBJ1-4): SQTIHQWPATLVQPVGSPLSLECTVEGTSNPNLYWYRQAAGRGLQLLFYSVGIGQISSEVPQNLSASRPQDRQFILSSKKLLLSDSGFYLCAWSPGGVRSNEKLFFGSGTQLSVL.

This chain links TRBV5-4 with TRBJ2-7; D remains unclear. V dropped 4 bases and J dropped 3 bases, with 11 bases sitting between them. This CDR3 is built from 13 residues. Germline-derived CDR1 and CDR2 are SGHNT and YYREEE (reference sequence). CDR3 bases: TGTGCCAGCAGCCCTGACAAGAGCTACGAGCAGTACTTC. Translated, it gives CASSPDKSYEQYF.

The genes are TRBV7-8 and TRBJ1-2; TRBD1 matches at 7 bases. The CDR3 contains 15 residues. J was trimmed by 8 bases and V by 5 bases; bases with no gene match: 14. The germline V gene encodes CDR1 SGHVS and CDR2 FQNEAQ. The DNA for the CDR3 is TGTGCCAGCAGCCCGCAGGGACAGCTCCCAGAAGGCTACACCTTC. Residues: CASSPQGQLPEGYTF.

The chain joins TRBV7-3 to TRBJ1-1; D is uncertain. Germline V gene data show CDR1 as SGHTA and CDR2 as FQGTGA. CDR3 size: 15 residues. V was shortened by 2 bases and J by 7 bases, with 17 bases between the two germline ends. CDR3 residues: CASSLGGQGKGEAFF. DNA of the CDR3: TGTGCCAGCAGCTTAGGAGGGCAAGGGAAGGGTGAAGCTTTCTTT.

V and J are TRBV18 and TRBJ2-6; 7 nucleotides agree with TRBD1. With V trimmed by 3 bases and J by 0 bases, 2 bases remained unmatched. The germline V gene encodes CDR1 KGHSH and CDR2 LQKENI. CDR3 length: 16 residues. CDR3 DNA sequence: TGTGCCAGCTCACCGGGACAGACCTCTGGGGCCAACGTCCTGACTTTC. Protein sequence: CASSPGQTSGANVLTF.

This clone was found once. The chain carries TRBV18 and TRBJ1-5; 10 bases align to TRBD1. Trimming cost V 6 bases and J 8 bases; bases outside gene matches: 7. In germline, CDR1 is KGHSH, CDR2 LQKENI. The CDR3 runs 14 residues. The CDR3 spells CASSPRQGAEPQHF. CDR3 bases: TGTGCCAGCTCGCCCCGACAGGGGGCTGAGCCCCAGCATTTT.

In nucleotides, the CDR3 is TGTGCCAGCAGCCAAGCAAATCAACAGGGGGTGGCTGCTTTCTTT. Translated: CASSQANQQGVAAFF. This chain uses TRBV4-2 with TRBJ1-1; 8 positions agree with TRBD1. The ends lost 1 base at V and 11 bases at J; junction bases unmatched: 12. This CDR3 contains 15 residues. Germline CDR1 LGHNA, CDR2 YNFKEQ.

This chain joins TRBV6-2 or TRBV6-3 and TRBJ2-7; maybe TRBD2 (7 bases). Germline V gene sequence: CDR1 MNHEY, CDR2 SVGEGT. The CDR3 is made up of 19 amino acids. Trimming pared 5 bases from V and 3 bases from J, leaving 29 bases between. The CDR3 sequence is CASSAGGTLNLGALYEQYF. CDR3 in DNA: TGTGCCAGCAGTGCCGGGGGGACACTAAACCTTGGGGCTCTCTACGAGCAGTACTTC.

V and J are TRBV15 and TRBJ1-4, with a weak D call TRBD1 (5 bases). V lost 5 bases, J lost 7 bases, and 8 bases lay in between. The CDR3 consists of 12 residues. Germline CDR1 reads LNHNV; CDR2 reads YYDKDF (reference sequence). The CDR3 DNA reads as TGTGCCACCAGCGACAGTGGTGAAAAACTGTTTTTT. Amino acids: CATSDSGEKLFF. Based on the CDR3 plus reference TRBV15 and TRBJ1-4, the full variable domain is DAMVIQNPRYQVTQFGKPVTLSCSQTLNHNVMYWYQQKSSQAPKLLFHYYDKDFNNEADTPDNFQSRRPNTSFCFLDIRSPGLGDTAMYLCATSDSGEKLFFGSGTQLSVL.

The sample holds one count of this clone. The chain employs TRBV2 and TRBJ2-7; perhaps TRBD1 as D (6 bases). Trimming removed 7 bases at V and 1 base at J, with 14 bases between. From germline, CDR1 is SNHLY and CDR2 FYNNEI. CDR3 length: 14 residues. For the CDR3, the DNA is TGTGCCAGCACACCAGACAGGACATCCTACGAGCAGTACTTC. Protein product: CASTPDRTSYEQYF.